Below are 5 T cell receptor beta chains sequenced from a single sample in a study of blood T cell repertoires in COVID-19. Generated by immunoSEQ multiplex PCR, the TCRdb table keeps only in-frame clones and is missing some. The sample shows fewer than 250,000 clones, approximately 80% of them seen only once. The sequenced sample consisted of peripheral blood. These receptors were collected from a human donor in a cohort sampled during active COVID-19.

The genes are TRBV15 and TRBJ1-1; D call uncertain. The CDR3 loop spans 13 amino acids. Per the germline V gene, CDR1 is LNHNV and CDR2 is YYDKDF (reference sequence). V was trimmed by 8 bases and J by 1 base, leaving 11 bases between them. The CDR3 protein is CATGELPNTEAFF. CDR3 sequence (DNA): TGTGCCACCGGTGAGCTCCCGAACACTGAAGCTTTCTTT.

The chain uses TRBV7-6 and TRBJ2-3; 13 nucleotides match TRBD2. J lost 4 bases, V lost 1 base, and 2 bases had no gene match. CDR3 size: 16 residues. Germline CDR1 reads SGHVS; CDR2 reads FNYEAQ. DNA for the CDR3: TGTGCCAGCAGCTTAGGCACTAGCGGGGGGGCAGATACGCAGTATTTT. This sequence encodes CASSLGTSGGADTQYF.

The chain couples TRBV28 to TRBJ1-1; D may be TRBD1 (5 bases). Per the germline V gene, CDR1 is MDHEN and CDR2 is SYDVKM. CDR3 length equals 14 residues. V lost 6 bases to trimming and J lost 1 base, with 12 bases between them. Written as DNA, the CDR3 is TGTGCCAGCAGGCGAATCACAGGGAACACTGAAGCTTTCTTT. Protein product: CASRRITGNTEAFF.

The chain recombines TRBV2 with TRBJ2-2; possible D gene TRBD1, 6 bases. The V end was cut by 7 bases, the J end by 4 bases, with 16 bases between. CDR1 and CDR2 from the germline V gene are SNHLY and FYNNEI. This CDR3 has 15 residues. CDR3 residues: CASTTGTRGTGELFF. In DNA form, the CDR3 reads TGTGCCAGCACTACAGGGACGAGGGGCACCGGGGAGCTGTTTTTT.

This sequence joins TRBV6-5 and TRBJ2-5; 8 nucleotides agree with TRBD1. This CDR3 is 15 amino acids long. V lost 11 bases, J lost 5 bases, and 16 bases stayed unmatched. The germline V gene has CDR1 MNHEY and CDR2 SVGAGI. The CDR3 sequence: CASGQGAIGRETQYF. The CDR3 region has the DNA TGTGCCTCTGGGCAGGGGGCGATCGGGCGCGAGACCCAGTACTTC.